A single sample gave rise to the 12 T cell receptor beta chains below, sequenced in a study of T cell responses to AZD1222 COVID-19 vaccine. Profiling relied on immunoSEQ multiplex PCR, and the TCRdb table lists in-frame clones only, not all of them. Found here are tens of thousands of clones, roughly 85% of them singletons; the top ten hold around 25%. This specimen consisted of peripheral blood, obtained 28 days after the second AZD1222 dose. Receptors originate from an adult who received the AZD1222 COVID-19 vaccine.

V usage is TRBV28 and J usage is TRBJ2-7; D is perhaps TRBD2 (5 bases). The germline V and J ends were trimmed by 7 bases and 6 bases, with 13 bases remaining between them. This CDR3 has 12 residues. CDR1 is MDHEN and CDR2 is SYDVKM in the germline V gene. The CDR3 reads CASIEGLGEQYF. CDR3 DNA: TGTGCCAGCATCGAGGGCCTTGGCGAGCAGTACTTC. The variable domain in full, completed from reference TRBV28 and TRBJ2-7, reads DVKVTQSSRYLVKRTGEKVFLECVQDMDHENMFWYRQDPGLGLRLIYFSYDVKMKEKGDIPEGYSVSREKKERFSLILESASTNQTSMYLCASIEGLGEQYFGPGTRLTVT.

This clone was seen a few times. The genes are TRBV6-6 and TRBJ1-6; 7 nucleotides agree with TRBD1. The V gene end was trimmed by 6 bases and the J gene end by 17 bases; junction bases not matched to a gene: 10. The CDR3 has 12 residues. CDR1 is MNHNY and CDR2 is SVGAGI in the germline V gene (reference sequence). CDR3 bases: TGTGCCAGCAGCCTAACAGGGGCCCCCGTCCACTTT. It specifies CASSLTGAPVHF.

In this sample, this clone turned up a few times. The V and J genes are TRBV5-1 and TRBJ1-3; a weak D match, TRBD1 (6 bases). From germline, CDR1 is SGHRS and CDR2 YFSETQ. CDR3 length: 15 amino acids. The germline V and J ends were trimmed by 0 bases and 0 bases, with 7 bases remaining between them. In nucleotides, the CDR3 is TGCGCCAGCAGCTTGGGGGACAACTCTGGAAACACCATATATTTT. Its translation is CASSLGDNSGNTIYF. Looking up the rest from reference TRBV5-1 and TRBJ1-3 gives the full variable domain: KAGVTQTPRYLIKTRGQQVTLSCSPISGHRSVSWYQQTPGQGLQFLFEYFSETQRNKGNFPGRFSGRQFSNSRSEMNVSTLELGDSALYLCASSLGDNSGNTIYFGEGSWLTVV.

The chain couples TRBV29-1 to TRBJ1-3; D call uncertain. This CDR3 has 13 amino acids. V was shortened by 1 base and J by 4 bases, with 8 bases between the two germline ends. The V gene's germline CDR1 is SQVTM and CDR2 ANQGSEA. CDR3: CSVEGAAGNTIYF. The CDR3 coding sequence is TGCAGCGTTGAAGGGGCAGCAGGAAACACCATATATTTT. The complete variable domain, with remaining parts taken from reference TRBV29-1 and TRBJ1-3, reads SAVISQKPSRDICQRGTSLTIQCQVDSQVTMMFWYRQQPGQSLTLIATANQGSEATYESGFVIDKFPISRPNLTFSTLTVSNMSPEDSSIYLCSVEGAAGNTIYFGEGSWLTVV.

The chain has TRBV27 and TRBJ1-2; D gene unclear. V dropped 6 bases and J dropped 6 bases, with 17 bases sitting between them. CDR1 and CDR2 (germline): MNHEY, SMNVEV (reference sequence). This CDR3 region has 14 residues. For the CDR3, the DNA is TGTGCCAGCAGATATTCTCCCGAATCCCATGGCTACACCTTC. Encoded protein: CASRYSPESHGYTF.

The J gene is TRBJ1-1, the V gene TRBV6-1; D unresolved. CDR1 and CDR2 from the germline V gene are MNHNS and SASEGT. Deletions cut 0 bases from V and 7 bases from J, with 6 bases between. The CDR3 covers 12 residues. The CDR3 sequence is CASSEAGGEAFF. The CDR3 nucleotides read TGTGCCAGCAGTGAAGCTGGAGGTGAAGCTTTCTTT.

The V and J genes are TRBV12-5 and TRBJ2-7; tentative D call: TRBD1 (5 bases). Germline V gives CDR1 LGHNT, CDR2 FRNRAP. V was shortened by 2 bases and J by 13 bases, with 15 bases between the two germline ends. There are 12 residues in the CDR3. The CDR3 region is CASGLPDVREYF. DNA of the CDR3: TGTGCTAGTGGTTTGCCGGACGTCAGGGAATACTTC.

V and J are TRBV3-1 (or the pseudogene TRBV3-2) and TRBJ1-1; 7 bases fit TRBD1. Per germline, CDR1 LGHDT and CDR2 YNNKEL (reference sequence). The CDR3 consists of 15 residues. Trimming at V came to 4 bases and at J to 4 bases, leaving 9 bases not matched to a gene. The chain's CDR3 is CASSRFSTGSTEAFF. The CDR3 DNA reads as TGTGCCAGCAGCCGATTCTCGACAGGGAGCACTGAAGCTTTCTTT.

The chain joins TRBV3-1 (or the pseudogene TRBV3-2) to TRBJ2-7, with D tentatively TRBD2 (5 bases). The germline V and J ends were trimmed by 7 bases and 0 bases, with 13 bases remaining between them. Germline V gives CDR1 LGHDT, CDR2 YNNKEL (reference sequence). The CDR3 spans 14 residues. CDR3 in DNA: TGTGCCAGCAAGCGGTCCTGGGGCTCCTACGAGCAGTACTTC. It translates to CASKRSWGSYEQYF.

V is TRBV7-9 and J is TRBJ1-2, with a possible D match to TRBD1 (6 bases). The germline gives CDR1 SEHNR, CDR2 FQNEAQ (reference sequence). The CDR3 has 15 amino acids. Trimming removed 2 bases at V and 8 bases at J, with 18 bases between. CDR3 protein: CASSLSSPGAEGYTF. DNA for the CDR3: TGTGCCAGCAGCTTAAGTTCTCCGGGGGCGGAAGGCTACACCTTC.

This clone has a handful of counts. The rearrangement joins TRBV6-6 to TRBJ2-1, with D possibly TRBD2 on 5 matching bases. V was cut by 8 bases and J by 9 bases, with 17 bases left in between. Germline-derived CDR1 and CDR2 are MNHNY and SVGAGI (reference sequence). The CDR3 is 13 residues long. CDR3 in amino acids: CASLPYPAGEQFF. The DNA of the CDR3 is TGTGCCAGCCTCCCCTATCCTGCGGGTGAGCAGTTCTTC.

This chain uses TRBV7-8 with TRBJ2-2, with no clear D. Germline CDR1 SGHVS, CDR2 FQNEAQ. This CDR3 comprises 13 residues. Trimming removed 6 bases from V and 1 base from J, with 6 bases in between. CDR3 DNA sequence: TGTGCCAGCAGTCTACGGAACACCGGGGAGCTGTTTTTT. It yields the protein CASSLRNTGELFF.